The 24 T cell receptor beta chains below all came from one sample that was sequenced in a study of control samples from healthy donors and cancer patients. Assay used: immunoSEQ multiplex PCR; TCRdb lists only in-frame clones, some missing. The sample records 80,000 or so clones, about 90% being singletons. Material for sequencing was blood. These TCRs come from a middle-aged man in good health.

The chain combines TRBV5-1 with TRBJ1-2, with D perhaps TRBD1 (6 bases). This CDR3 is 13 amino acids long. CDR1 is SGHRS, CDR2 YFSETQ, per germline. V lost 0 bases and J 6 bases, leaving 9 bases between the germline ends. The CDR3 bases are TGCGCCAGCAGCTTGGTTACAGGGAATGGCTACACCTTC. This gives the protein CASSLVTGNGYTF.

The CDR3: CASSFDTGTGELFF. Here the CDR3 DNA reads TGCGCCAGCAGCTTCGATACAGGGACCGGGGAGCTGTTTTTT. This chain links TRBV5-1 with TRBJ2-2; the D gene is possibly TRBD1 (6 bases). This CDR3 is 14 amino acids long. The ends were cut back, 2 bases at V and 5 bases at J, with 10 bases in the middle. In germline, CDR1 is SGHRS, CDR2 YFSETQ.

The J gene is TRBJ1-6, the V gene TRBV9; the D gene is possibly TRBD1 (5 bases). The germline V and J ends were trimmed by 0 bases and 9 bases, with 7 bases remaining between them. The CDR3 consists of 13 residues. In germline, CDR1 is SGDLS, CDR2 YYNGEE. The CDR3 nucleotides are TGTGCCAGCAGCGTAGTGGGGGGTTCACCCCTCCACTTT. It yields the protein CASSVVGGSPLHF. Drawing the rest from reference TRBV9 and TRBJ1-6, the complete variable domain is DSGVTQTPKHLITATGQRVTLRCSPRSGDLSVYWYQQSLDQGLQFLIQYYNGEERAKGNILERFSAQQFPDLHSELNLSSLELGDSALYFCASSVVGGSPLHFGNGTRLTVT.

J is TRBJ1-1 and V is TRBV25-1; unclear D gene. The CDR3 sequence is 11 residues long. Trimming pared 6 bases from V and 1 base from J, leaving 3 bases between. Germline V gene sequence: CDR1 MGHDK, CDR2 SYGVNS. CDR3 protein: CASSTNTEAFF. CDR3 sequence (DNA): TGTGCCAGCAGCACGAACACTGAAGCTTTCTTT.

The V call is TRBV1, the J call TRBJ1-1; no DNA check was done on the table's D call, TRBD1. TRBV1 is reported as a pseudogene. The CDR3 extends over 17 amino acids. CDR3 region: CTSSQDRAGKYNTEAFF. The CDR3 DNA reads as TGCACCAGCAGCCAAGATCGGGCAGGGAAGTACAACACTGAAGCTTTCTTT.

The chain links TRBV5-1 to TRBJ2-7, with TRBD1 matching over 9 bases. The J segment lost 3 bases and the V segment lost 4 bases, leaving 5 bases of the junction unmatched. Germline V CDR1 and CDR2: SGHRS, YFSETQ. The CDR3 extends over 14 amino acids. CDR3 in DNA: TGCGCCAGCAGCCGAGACAGGGGGGGCTACGAGCAGTACTTC. Protein: CASSRDRGGYEQYF. The whole variable domain, filled in from reference TRBV5-1 and TRBJ2-7, reads KAGVTQTPRYLIKTRGQQVTLSCSPISGHRSVSWYQQTPGQGLQFLFEYFSETQRNKGNFPGRFSGRQFSNSRSEMNVSTLELGDSALYLCASSRDRGGYEQYFGPGTRLTVT.

The chain couples TRBV11-2 to TRBJ2-7, with 7 bases lining up with TRBD1. Per germline, CDR1 SGHAT and CDR2 FQNNGV. The CDR3 sequence is 16 residues long. Trimming at V came to 2 bases and at J to 1 base, leaving 8 bases not matched to a gene. CDR3 sequence: CASSLTSGQSSYEQYF. The CDR3, as DNA: TGTGCCAGCAGCTTAACTTCGGGACAGTCGTCCTACGAGCAGTACTTC.

This clone was seen just once. The J gene is TRBJ2-1, the V gene TRBV11-2, with 8 bases that match TRBD2. CDR1 is SGHAT and CDR2 is FQNNGV in the germline V gene. This CDR3 region has 16 residues. Trimming removed 1 base from V and 5 bases from J; junction bases left unmatched: 7. The CDR3 DNA sequence: TGTGCCAGCAGCTTAGGGGGACTAGGGGCGGACAATGAGCAGTTCTTC. Its protein is CASSLGGLGADNEQFF.

This clone has a single count. The chain recombines TRBV30 with TRBJ2-3; D is tentatively TRBD1 or TRBD2 (5 bases each). V was trimmed by 5 bases and J by 4 bases, leaving 16 bases between them. Germline CDR1 GTSNPN, CDR2 SVGIG (reference sequence). The CDR3 is 14 amino acids. CDR3 coding DNA: TGTGCCTGGCGGGACGTTCGGGGTCCAGATACGCAGTATTTT. As protein: CAWRDVRGPDTQYF.

V usage is TRBV28 and J usage is TRBJ1-4, with D possibly TRBD1 on 6 matching bases. This CDR3 has 14 residues. Trimming took off 4 bases at V and 8 bases at J, with 14 bases between the two ends. From germline, CDR1 is MDHEN and CDR2 SYDVKM. This chain's CDR3 is CASSSGTRGEKLFF. The CDR3 region has the DNA TGTGCCAGCAGTTCCGGGACGAGGGGGGAAAAACTGTTTTTT.

This clone was seen once. V is TRBV5-4 and J is TRBJ1-2; possible D gene TRBD1, 5 bases. Germline assignment: CDR1 SGHNT and CDR2 YYREEE (reference sequence). This CDR3 spans 15 amino acids. V dropped 4 bases and J dropped 8 bases, with 21 bases sitting between them. CDR3 bases: TGTGCCAGCAGCCCATTGGATGCGGGGGTAGGGGGCTACACCTTC. Protein: CASSPLDAGVGGYTF.

The chain recombines TRBV5-4 with TRBJ2-7; 10 nucleotides agree with TRBD1. J gave up 4 bases and V 0 bases, and 4 bases lay outside the gene matches. The CDR3 spans 15 residues. Germline CDR1 reads SGHNT; CDR2 reads YYREEE (reference sequence). DNA of the CDR3: TGTGCCAGCAGCTTGGTTGACAGGGGGCGTTACGAGCAGTACTTC. Translating it yields CASSLVDRGRYEQYF.

This clone turned up a few times. The V call is TRBV7-9, the J call TRBJ2-5; 10 bases agree with TRBD1. Germline V gives CDR1 SEHNR, CDR2 FQNEAQ (reference sequence). CDR3 size: 14 residues. The ends lost 5 bases at V and 2 bases at J; junction bases unmatched: 2. CDR3: CASSGTGAQETQYF. CDR3 sequence (DNA): TGTGCCAGCAGCGGGACAGGGGCACAAGAGACCCAGTACTTC. The full variable domain, its missing parts supplied by reference TRBV7-9 and TRBJ2-5, is DTGVSQNPRHKITKRGQNVTFRCDPISEHNRLYWYRQTLGQGPEFLTYFQNEAQLEKSRLLSDRFSAERPKGSFSTLEIQRTEQGDSAMYLCASSGTGAQETQYFGPGTRLLVL.

In DNA, the CDR3 is TGCGCCAGCAGCTCAGCCGTCTCTGGAAACACCATATATTTT. It encodes CASSSAVSGNTIYF. The rearrangement uses TRBV5-1 and TRBJ1-3; D uncertain. CDR1 is SGHRS and CDR2 is YFSETQ in the germline V gene. The CDR3 has 14 residues. The V end was cut by 3 bases, the J end by 0 bases, with 7 bases between.

This sequence joins TRBV5-4 and TRBJ2-5; the D is unclear. Germline V lookup: CDR1 SGHNT, CDR2 YYREEE (reference sequence). This CDR3 is built from 14 residues. The ends were cut back, 4 bases at V and 5 bases at J, with 15 bases in the middle. The CDR3 DNA is TGTGCCAGCAGCAGTAAGGACGTCGGGGAGACCCAGTACTTC. Amino acid sequence: CASSSKDVGETQYF.

J is TRBJ2-6 and V is TRBV27; D is uncertain. There are 16 residues in the CDR3. Trimming left V 5 bases short and J 0 bases short, with 11 bases between. CDR1 is MNHEY and CDR2 is SMNVEV in the germline V gene (reference sequence). CDR3 sequence: CASSPALGSGANVLTF. DNA of the CDR3: TGTGCCAGCAGTCCCGCCCTTGGCTCTGGGGCCAACGTCCTGACTTTC.

V and J are TRBV7-9 and TRBJ1-1, with D possibly matching TRBD1 (5 bases). There are 13 residues in the CDR3. Trimming took off 3 bases at V and 2 bases at J, with 7 bases between the two ends. CDR1 and CDR2 from the germline V gene are SEHNR and FQNEAQ (reference sequence). The CDR3 protein is CASSFDSNTEAFF. Written as DNA, the CDR3 is TGTGCCAGCAGCTTTGACAGTAACACTGAAGCTTTCTTT. The full variable domain, rest sourced from reference TRBV7-9 and TRBJ1-1, is DTGVSQNPRHKITKRGQNVTFRCDPISEHNRLYWYRQTLGQGPEFLTYFQNEAQLEKSRLLSDRFSAERPKGSFSTLEIQRTEQGDSAMYLCASSFDSNTEAFFGQGTRLTVV.

The sample holds one count of this clone. The V and J genes are TRBV11-2 and TRBJ2-1; 12 positions agree with TRBD2. The germline V gene encodes CDR1 SGHAT and CDR2 FQNNGV. The CDR3 is made up of 16 amino acids. V lost 3 bases, J lost 9 bases, and 9 bases stayed unmatched. The chain's CDR3 is CASSFRSLAGGVEQFF. The CDR3 region has the DNA TGTGCCAGCAGCTTCAGGTCTCTAGCGGGGGGGGTTGAGCAGTTCTTC.

Comments on this clone: A much larger clone differs from this one at a single base, so this may be a read error. The CDR3 spells CASSFGEKLFF. Here the CDR3 DNA reads TGTGCCAGCAGCTTCGGGGAAAAACTGTTTTTT. This chain joins TRBV7-9 and TRBJ1-4; D is undetermined. The CDR3 totals 11 residues. CDR1 and CDR2 from the germline V gene are SEHNR and FQNEAQ (reference sequence). The ends were cut back, 3 bases at V and 8 bases at J, with 4 bases in the middle.

This chain joins TRBV5-6 and TRBJ1-1; 7 nucleotides match TRBD1. The germline V gene encodes CDR1 SGHDT and CDR2 YYEEEE. With 3 bases clipped from V and 7 bases from J, the junction kept 3 bases outside the gene matches. CDR3 size: 12 residues. The chain's CDR3 is CASSSRQGEAFF. As DNA, the CDR3 is TGTGCCAGCAGCTCTAGACAGGGTGAAGCTTTCTTT.

This clone has just one count. The chain has TRBV27 and TRBJ1-4; TRBD1 matches at 8 bases. The CDR3 consists of 14 residues. From germline, CDR1 is MNHEY and CDR2 SMNVEV (reference sequence). The V and J ends lost 4 bases and 8 bases, in that order; junction bases with no gene match: 6. The CDR3 coding sequence is TGTGCCAGCAGTTCACAGGGGGTAGGCGAAAAACTGTTTTTT. This encodes CASSSQGVGEKLFF.

The V call is TRBV7-9, the J call TRBJ2-5, with TRBD1 as a possible D gene (6 bases). This CDR3 is 14 amino acids long. The ends were cut back, 5 bases at V and 1 base at J, with 11 bases in the middle. Germline V lookup: CDR1 SEHNR, CDR2 FQNEAQ (reference sequence). CDR3 region: CASSPTGPQETQYF. The CDR3 DNA reads as TGTGCCAGCAGCCCGACAGGACCCCAAGAGACCCAGTACTTC.

To note about this clone: Germline and junction disagree at one end, which may indicate a read error. The chain combines TRBV12-3 or TRBV12-4 with TRBJ1-1, with unresolved D. This CDR3 has 13 amino acids. The CDR3 is CASSFPFGRQNSF. The CDR3 region has the DNA TGTGCCAGCAGTTTTCCCTTCGGCAGGCAAAACTCTTTT.

In DNA form, the CDR3 reads TGTGCCAGCAGCTTAACCCCGGGGGGGCTCACAGATACGCAGTATTTT. This encodes CASSLTPGGLTDTQYF. This chain uses TRBV7-6 with TRBJ2-3, with TRBD2 matching 8 bases. The germline V gene has CDR1 SGHVS and CDR2 FNYEAQ. Trimming at V came to 2 bases and at J to 2 bases, leaving 6 bases not matched to a gene. The CDR3 totals 16 residues.